This TCR beta chain was recorded in a study of tumor and adjacent non-tumor tissue in lung cancer. CDR1 is WNHNN and CDR2 is SYGVQD in the germline V gene (reference sequence). The CDR3 runs to 13 residues. This sample's RNA came from whole unsorted tissue. This clonotype was recorded only once. Three rounds of nested PCR, following a modified ARM-PCR protocol, produced the TCRbeta library. Using its own MiXCR run on the multiplex PCR reads, TCRdb lists one record per CDR3 protein. The data show around 74,000 distinct CDR3 sequences, with around 70% seen just once and roughly an eighth held by the top ten.

Sequenced: lung tumor tissue. This TCR was recovered from a woman aged 70-85 years with non-small cell lung cancer. The chain joins TRBV10-1 to TRBJ1-6; D is uncertain. CDR3 sequence: CISSEFGNSPLHF. The DNA for the CDR3 is TGCATCAGCAGTGAGTTCGGGAATTCACCCCTCCACTTT.